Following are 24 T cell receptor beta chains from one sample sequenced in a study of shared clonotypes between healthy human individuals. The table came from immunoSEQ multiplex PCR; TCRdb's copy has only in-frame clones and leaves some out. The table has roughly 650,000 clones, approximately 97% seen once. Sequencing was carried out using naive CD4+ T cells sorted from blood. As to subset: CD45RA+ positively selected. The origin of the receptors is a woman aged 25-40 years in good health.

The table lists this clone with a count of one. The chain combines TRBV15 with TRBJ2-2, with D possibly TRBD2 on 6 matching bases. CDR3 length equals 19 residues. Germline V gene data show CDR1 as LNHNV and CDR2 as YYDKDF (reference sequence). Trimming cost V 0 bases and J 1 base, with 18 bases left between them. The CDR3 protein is CATSRDPGMWRGNTGELFF. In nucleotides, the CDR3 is TGTGCCACCAGCAGAGACCCCGGGATGTGGCGGGGGAACACCGGGGAGCTGTTTTTT.

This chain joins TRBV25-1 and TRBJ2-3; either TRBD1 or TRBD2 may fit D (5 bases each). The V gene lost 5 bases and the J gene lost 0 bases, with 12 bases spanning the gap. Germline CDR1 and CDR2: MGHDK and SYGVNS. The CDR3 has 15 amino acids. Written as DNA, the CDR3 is TGTGCCAGCAGTTCCCGGGACCGGAGCACAGATACGCAGTATTTT. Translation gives CASSSRDRSTDTQYF. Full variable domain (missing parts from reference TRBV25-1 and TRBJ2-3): EADIYQTPRYLVIGTGKKITLECSQTMGHDKMYWYQQDPGMELHLIHYSYGVNSTEKGDLSSESTVSRIRTEHFPLTLESARPSHTSQYLCASSSRDRSTDTQYFGPGTRLTVL.

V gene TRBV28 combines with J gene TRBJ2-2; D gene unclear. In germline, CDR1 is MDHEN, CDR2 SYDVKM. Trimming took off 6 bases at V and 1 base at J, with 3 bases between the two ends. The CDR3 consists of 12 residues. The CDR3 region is CASRLNTGELFF. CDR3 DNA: TGTGCCAGCAGGCTGAACACCGGGGAGCTGTTTTTT.

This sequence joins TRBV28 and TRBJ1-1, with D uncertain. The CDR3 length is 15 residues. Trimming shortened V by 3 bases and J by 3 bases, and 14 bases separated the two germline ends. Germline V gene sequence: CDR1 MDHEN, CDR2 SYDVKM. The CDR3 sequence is CASSFGGAGDTEAFF. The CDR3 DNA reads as TGTGCCAGCAGTTTCGGAGGCGCCGGAGACACTGAAGCTTTCTTT.

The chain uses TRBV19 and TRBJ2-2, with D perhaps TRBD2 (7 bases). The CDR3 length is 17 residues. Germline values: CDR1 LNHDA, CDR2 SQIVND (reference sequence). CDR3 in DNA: TGTGCTGTCCAGACGGGGGCCGGGACTAAAAACACCGGGGAGCTGTTTTTT. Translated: CAVQTGAGTKNTGELFF.

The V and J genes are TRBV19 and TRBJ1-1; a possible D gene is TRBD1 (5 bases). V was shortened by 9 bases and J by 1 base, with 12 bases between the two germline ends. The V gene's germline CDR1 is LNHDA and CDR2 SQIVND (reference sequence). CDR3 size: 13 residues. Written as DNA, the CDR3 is TGTGCCAGCACGAGGGGAGGGAACACTGAAGCTTTCTTT. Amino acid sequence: CASTRGGNTEAFF.

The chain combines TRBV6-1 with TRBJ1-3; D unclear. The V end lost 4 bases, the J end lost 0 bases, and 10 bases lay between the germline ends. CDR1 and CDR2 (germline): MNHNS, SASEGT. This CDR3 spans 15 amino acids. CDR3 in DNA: TGTGCCAGCAGTGGAGACGGAGCCTCTGGAAACACCATATATTTT. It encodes CASSGDGASGNTIYF.

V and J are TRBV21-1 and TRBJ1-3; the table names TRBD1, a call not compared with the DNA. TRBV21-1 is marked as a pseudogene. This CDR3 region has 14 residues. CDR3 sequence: CASSTWDRINTIYF. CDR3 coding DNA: TGTGCCAGCAGCACGTGGGACAGGATAAACACCATATATTTT.

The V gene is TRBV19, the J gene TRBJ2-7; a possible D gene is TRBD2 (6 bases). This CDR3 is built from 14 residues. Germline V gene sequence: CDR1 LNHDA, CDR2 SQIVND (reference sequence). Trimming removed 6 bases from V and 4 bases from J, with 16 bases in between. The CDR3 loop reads CASSRAGTLYEQYF. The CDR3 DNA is TGTGCCAGTAGCCGGGCCGGGACTCTTTACGAGCAGTACTTC.

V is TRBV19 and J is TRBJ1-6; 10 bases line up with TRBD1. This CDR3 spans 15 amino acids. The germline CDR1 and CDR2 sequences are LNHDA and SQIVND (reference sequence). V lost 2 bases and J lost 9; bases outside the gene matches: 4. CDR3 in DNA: TGTGCCAGTAGTATACCGGGACAGGGGATTTCACCCCTCCACTTT. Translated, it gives CASSIPGQGISPLHF.

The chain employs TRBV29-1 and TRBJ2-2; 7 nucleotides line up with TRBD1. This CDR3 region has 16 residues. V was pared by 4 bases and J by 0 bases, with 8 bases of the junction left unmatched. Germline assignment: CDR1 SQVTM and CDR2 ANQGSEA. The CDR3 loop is CSVGTGEWSNTGELFF. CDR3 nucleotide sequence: TGCAGCGTTGGTACAGGGGAATGGTCGAACACCGGGGAGCTGTTTTTT.

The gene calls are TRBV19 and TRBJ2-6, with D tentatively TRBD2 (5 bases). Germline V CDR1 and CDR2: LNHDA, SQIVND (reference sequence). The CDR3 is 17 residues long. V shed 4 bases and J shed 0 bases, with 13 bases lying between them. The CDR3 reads CASSRRQVSSGANVLTF. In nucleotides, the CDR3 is TGTGCCAGTAGTAGGAGGCAGGTCAGCTCTGGGGCCAACGTCCTGACTTTC.

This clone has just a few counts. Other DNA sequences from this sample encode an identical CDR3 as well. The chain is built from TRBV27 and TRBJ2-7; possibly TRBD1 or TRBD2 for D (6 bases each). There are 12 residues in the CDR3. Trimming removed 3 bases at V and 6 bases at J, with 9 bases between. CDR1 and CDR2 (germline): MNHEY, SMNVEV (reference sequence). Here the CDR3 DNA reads TGTGCCAGCAGTTTCAGGGGAGGCGAGCAGTACTTC. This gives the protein CASSFRGGEQYF.

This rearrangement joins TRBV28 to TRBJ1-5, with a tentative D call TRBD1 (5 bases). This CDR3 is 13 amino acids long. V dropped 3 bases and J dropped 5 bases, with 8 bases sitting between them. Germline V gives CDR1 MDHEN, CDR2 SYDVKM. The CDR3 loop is CASSLVGDQPQHF. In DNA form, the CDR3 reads TGTGCCAGCAGTTTGGTGGGGGATCAGCCCCAGCATTTT.

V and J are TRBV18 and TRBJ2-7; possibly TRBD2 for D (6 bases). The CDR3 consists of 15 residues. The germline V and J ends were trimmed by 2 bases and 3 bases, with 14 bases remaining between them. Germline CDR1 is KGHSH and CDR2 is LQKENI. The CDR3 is CASSPSEGRVYEQYF. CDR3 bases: TGTGCCAGCTCACCATCGGAGGGGCGAGTCTACGAGCAGTACTTC. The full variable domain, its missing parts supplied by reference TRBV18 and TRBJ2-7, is NAGVMQNPRHLVRRRGQEARLRCSPMKGHSHVYWYRQLPEEGLKFMVYLQKENIIDESGMPKERFSAEFPKEGPSILRIQQVVRGDSAAYFCASSPSEGRVYEQYFGPGTRLTVT.

The CDR3 DNA reads as TGCGCCAGCAGCCACGGGACTAGCGGGACCGGAGGGGAGCTGTTTTTT. This sequence encodes CASSHGTSGTGGELFF. The J gene is TRBJ2-2, the V gene TRBV5-1; 13 nucleotides line up with TRBD2. Trimming cost V 4 bases and J 8 bases; bases outside gene matches: 8. This CDR3 is 16 amino acids long. Germline assignment: CDR1 SGHRS and CDR2 YFSETQ.

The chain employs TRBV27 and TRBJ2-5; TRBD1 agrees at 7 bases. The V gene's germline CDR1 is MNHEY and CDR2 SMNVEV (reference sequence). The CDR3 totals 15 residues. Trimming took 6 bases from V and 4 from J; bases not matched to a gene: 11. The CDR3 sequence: CASRRPGQSIETQYF. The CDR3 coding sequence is TGTGCCAGCAGAAGGCCGGGACAGTCTATAGAGACCCAGTACTTC.

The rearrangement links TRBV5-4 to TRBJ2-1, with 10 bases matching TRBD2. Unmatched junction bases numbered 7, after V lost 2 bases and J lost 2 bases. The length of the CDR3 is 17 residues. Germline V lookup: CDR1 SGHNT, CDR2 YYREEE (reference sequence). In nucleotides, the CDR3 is TGTGCCAGCAGCTTAACTCAACTAGCGGGAACCTACAATGAGCAGTTCTTC. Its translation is CASSLTQLAGTYNEQFF.

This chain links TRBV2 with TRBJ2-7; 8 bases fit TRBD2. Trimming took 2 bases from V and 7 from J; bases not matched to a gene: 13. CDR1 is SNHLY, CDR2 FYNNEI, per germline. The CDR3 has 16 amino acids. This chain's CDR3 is CASSEMGSGTPLEQYF. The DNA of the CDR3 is TGTGCCAGCAGTGAAATGGGTAGCGGGACTCCCTTGGAGCAGTACTTC. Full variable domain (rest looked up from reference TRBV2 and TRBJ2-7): EPEVTQTPSHQVTQMGQEVILRCVPISNHLYFYWYRQILGQKVEFLVSFYNNEISEKSEIFDDQFSVERPDGSNFTLKIRSTKLEDSAMYFCASSEMGSGTPLEQYFGPGTRLTVT.

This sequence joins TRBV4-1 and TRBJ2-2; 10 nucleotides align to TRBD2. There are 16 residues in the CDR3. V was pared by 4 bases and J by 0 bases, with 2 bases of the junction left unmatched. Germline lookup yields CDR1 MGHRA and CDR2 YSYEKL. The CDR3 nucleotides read TGCGCCAGCAGCCCCACTAGCGGGACGAACACCGGGGAGCTGTTTTTT. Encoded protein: CASSPTSGTNTGELFF.

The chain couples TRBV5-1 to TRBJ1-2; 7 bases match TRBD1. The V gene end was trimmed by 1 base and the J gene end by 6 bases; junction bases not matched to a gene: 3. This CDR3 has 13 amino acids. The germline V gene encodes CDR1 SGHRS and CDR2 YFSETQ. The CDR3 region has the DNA TGCGCCAGCAGCTTGACCGGGACAGATGGCTACACCTTC. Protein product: CASSLTGTDGYTF.

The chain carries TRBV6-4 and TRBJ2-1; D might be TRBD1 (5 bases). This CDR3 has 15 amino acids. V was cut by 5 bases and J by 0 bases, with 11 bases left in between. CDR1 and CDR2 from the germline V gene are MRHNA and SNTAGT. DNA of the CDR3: TGTGCCAGCAGTCCTACCGGACACTCCTACAATGAGCAGTTCTTC. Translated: CASSPTGHSYNEQFF.

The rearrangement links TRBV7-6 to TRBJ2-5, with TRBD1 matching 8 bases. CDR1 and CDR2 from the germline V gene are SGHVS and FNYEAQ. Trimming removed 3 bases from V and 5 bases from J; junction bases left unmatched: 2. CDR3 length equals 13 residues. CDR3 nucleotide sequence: TGTGCCAGCAGCTTGGGACAGGTGGAGACCCAGTACTTC. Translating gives CASSLGQVETQYF. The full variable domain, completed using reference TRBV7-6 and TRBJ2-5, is GAGVSQSPRYKVTKRGQDVALRCDPISGHVSLYWYRQALGQGPEFLTYFNYEAQQDKSGLPNDRFSAERPEGSISTLTIQRTEQRDSAMYRCASSLGQVETQYFGPGTRLLVL.

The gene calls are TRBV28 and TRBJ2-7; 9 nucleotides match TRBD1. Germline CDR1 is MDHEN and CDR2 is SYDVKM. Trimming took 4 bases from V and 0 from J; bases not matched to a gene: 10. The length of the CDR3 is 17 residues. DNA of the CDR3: TGTGCCAGCAGTTCGGGACAGGGTGTTACGAGCTCCTACGAGCAGTACTTC. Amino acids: CASSSGQGVTSSYEQYF.